Listed below are T cell receptor beta chains from one sample, sequenced in a study of blood T cell repertoires in COVID-19. Assay: immunoSEQ multiplex PCR; the TCRdb copy retains only in-frame clones and omits some. Of about 150,000 clones listed, roughly nine tenths were seen once; the top ten hold about 4.1%. Sequenced sample: PBMCs or T cells enriched from blood (not recorded which). The receptor set was obtained from a woman between 40 and 50 years old who had been exposed to COVID-19. CDR3s include the opening cysteine and the closing phenylalanine or tryptophan. Fields, in order: J gene, clone size, V gene, D gene, CDR3 DNA, CDR3 protein. A D gene is named only where the DNA matches it firmly. Size tells how often a clone was seen (once, few, many) or the class of an expanded clone, and some rows leave it out.

J: TRBJ1-5; size: -; V: TRBV5-4; D: -; DNA: TGTGCCAGCAGCTTGCTCGGGAGCAATCAGCCCCAGCATTTT; CDR3: CASSLLGSNQPQHF
J: TRBJ2-2; size: -; V: TRBV6-4; D: TRBD2; DNA: TGTGCCAGCAGTGCTGCGGGGGGCCTCACCGGGGAGCTGTTTTTT; CDR3: CASSAAGGLTGELFF
J: TRBJ1-5; size: once; V: TRBV7-2; D: TRBD1; DNA: TGTGCCAGCAGCTCGACAGGGGATGGGCAGCCCCAGCATTTT; CDR3: CASSSTGDGQPQHF
J: TRBJ2-1; size: -; V: TRBV7-7; D: -; DNA: TGTGCCAGCAGCTTAGCGGGAGACAATGAGCAGTTCTTC; CDR3: CASSLAGDNEQFF
J: TRBJ1-5; size: once; V: TRBV19; D: TRBD1; DNA: TGTGCCAGTAGTGACCGGACAGGTTCTAGCAATCAGCCCCAGCATTTT; CDR3: CASSDRTGSSNQPQHF
J: TRBJ1-6; size: -; V: TRBV11-2; D: -; DNA: TGTGCCAGCAGCTTAGACAGTTACGCTCTTTATAATTCACCCCTCCACTTT; CDR3: CASSLDSYALYNSPLHF
J: TRBJ2-2; size: -; V: TRBV18; D: TRBD2; DNA: TGTGCCAGCTCATGGACTAGGGGAAACACCGGGGAGCTGTTTTTT; CDR3: CASSWTRGNTGELFF
J: TRBJ2-7; size: -; V: TRBV29-1; D: TRBD2; DNA: TGCAGCGCAGCTAGCGGGAGGCTCTCCTACGAGCAGTACTTC; CDR3: CSAASGRLSYEQYF
J: TRBJ1-1; size: -; V: TRBV7-9; D: TRBD1; DNA: TGTGCCAGCAGCTATACTACAGGGGTCGGGAACACTGAAGCTTTCTTT; CDR3: CASSYTTGVGNTEAFF
J: TRBJ2-7; size: few; V: TRBV10-3; D: -; DNA: TGTGCCATCAGTGAGTTGGAGTTCGGCAACGAGCAGTACTTC; CDR3: CAISELEFGNEQYF
J: TRBJ1-2; size: -; V: TRBV18; D: TRBD1; DNA: TGTGCCAGCTCACCACCCGACAGGGGACGTCACTATGGCTACACCTTC; CDR3: CASSPPDRGRHYGYTF
J: TRBJ1-1; size: -; V: TRBV6-5; D: -; DNA: TGTGCCAGCAGTTCCCCAACGAGAAGGAACACTGAAGCTTTCTTT; CDR3: CASSSPTRRNTEAFF
J: TRBJ1-5; size: -; V: TRBV28; D: -; DNA: TGTGCCAGCGGGACAACCGCGGGGGGATGGAATCAGCCCCAGCATTTT; CDR3: CASGTTAGGWNQPQHF
J: TRBJ1-2; size: -; V: TRBV10-2; D: -; DNA: TGCGCCAGCAGTGAGTTTCTCCGCTATGGCTACACCTTC; CDR3: CASSEFLRYGYTF
J: TRBJ1-2; size: -; V: TRBV4-1; D: -; DNA: TGCGCCAGCAGCCAAGATCGAGACAGATTCTTC; CDR3: CASSQDRDRFF
J: TRBJ1-5; size: -; V: TRBV10-1; D: -; DNA: TGCGCCAGCAGTGAGACAGGCGCGCAGCCCCAGCATTTT; CDR3: CASSETGAQPQHF
J: TRBJ2-5; size: once; V: TRBV6-5; D: -; DNA: TGTGCCAGCAGTTACACAGGCCGGGAGACCCAGTACTTC; CDR3: CASSYTGRETQYF
J: TRBJ1-3; size: -; V: TRBV28; D: -; DNA: TGTGCCAGCAGTTTGAGCCCCCAAGGAAACACCATATATTTT; CDR3: CASSLSPQGNTIYF
J: TRBJ2-1; size: -; V: TRBV18; D: TRBD2; DNA: TGTGCCAGCTCACGTTCGGCGGGGGGGCTTGTTGAGCAGTTCTTC; CDR3: CASSRSAGGLVEQFF
J: TRBJ2-3; size: -; V: TRBV27; D: -; DNA: TGTGCCAGCAGTTTAAAAGGGGTGACAGATACGCAGTATTTT; CDR3: CASSLKGVTDTQYF
J: TRBJ2-1; size: -; V: TRBV28; D: -; DNA: TGTGCCAGCGGACAGTACAATGAGCAGTTCTTC; CDR3: CASGQYNEQFF
J: TRBJ2-7; size: -; V: TRBV9; D: TRBD2; DNA: TGTGCCAGCAGCGTCGGGACTAGCGACATCTACGAGCAGTACTTC; CDR3: CASSVGTSDIYEQYF
J: TRBJ2-3; size: few; V: TRBV9; D: -; DNA: TGTGCCAGCAGCGTCGAGGTTGGAGTCCGCACAGATACGCAGTATTTT; CDR3: CASSVEVGVRTDTQYF
J: TRBJ1-1; size: -; V: TRBV7-9; D: TRBD1; DNA: TGTGCCAGCAGCTTACGGGGACAGGGCACTGAAGCTTTCTTT; CDR3: CASSLRGQGTEAFF
J: TRBJ2-7; size: -; V: TRBV27; D: TRBD1; DNA: TGTGCCAGCAGCCGGGGACAGGGGAATTACGAGCAGTACTTC; CDR3: CASSRGQGNYEQYF
J: TRBJ1-1; size: -; V: TRBV18; D: TRBD1; DNA: TGTGCCAGCTCACGTCCCGGGACAGGAAAAGTTAACACTGAAGCTTTCTTT; CDR3: CASSRPGTGKVNTEAFF
J: TRBJ1-4; size: -; V: TRBV28; D: TRBD1; DNA: TGTGCCAGCAGTTTACGGGACAGGCCTAATGAAAAACTGTTTTTT; CDR3: CASSLRDRPNEKLFF
J: TRBJ2-3; size: few; V: TRBV19; D: -; DNA: TGTGCCAGTAGTAGCGTTCTAGCGAGGAGCACAGATACGCAGTATTTT; CDR3: CASSSVLARSTDTQYF
J: TRBJ2-3; size: -; V: TRBV7-2; D: TRBD2; DNA: TGTGCCAGCAGCCGCTCGGCGGGAGGGACAGATACGCAGTATTTT; CDR3: CASSRSAGGTDTQYF